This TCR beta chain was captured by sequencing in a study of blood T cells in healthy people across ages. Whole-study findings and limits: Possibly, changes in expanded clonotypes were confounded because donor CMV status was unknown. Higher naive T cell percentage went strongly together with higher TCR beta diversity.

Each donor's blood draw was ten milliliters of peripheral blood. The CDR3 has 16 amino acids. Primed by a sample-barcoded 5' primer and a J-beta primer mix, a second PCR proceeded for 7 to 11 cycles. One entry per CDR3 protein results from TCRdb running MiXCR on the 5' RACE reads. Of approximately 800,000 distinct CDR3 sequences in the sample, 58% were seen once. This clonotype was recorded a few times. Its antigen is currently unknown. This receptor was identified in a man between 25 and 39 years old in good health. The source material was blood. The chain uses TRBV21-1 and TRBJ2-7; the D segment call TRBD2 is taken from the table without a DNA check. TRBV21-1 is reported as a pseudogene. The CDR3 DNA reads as TGTGCCTCCCACGGGACTAGCGGGGAGACAGACTACGAGCAGTACTTC. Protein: CASHGTSGETDYEQYF.